One sample yielded the 7 T cell receptor beta chains listed below, sequenced in a study of blood T cell repertoires in COVID-19. Clones were read by immunoSEQ multiplex PCR, and TCRdb kept only the in-frame ones, dropping some. The table has 350,000 to 450,000 clones, roughly 90% seen once. Sequencing was done on a sample of PBMCs or T cells enriched from blood (not recorded which). The source is a woman aged 25-40 years who had recovered from COVID-19.

About this clone itself: Within the sample, other DNA sequences also encode this same CDR3. The chain has TRBV2 and TRBJ1-5; TRBD1 matches 9 bases. The CDR3 length is 13 residues. The ends lost 6 bases at V and 4 bases at J; junction bases unmatched: 1. The V gene's germline CDR1 is SNHLY and CDR2 FYNNEI. The chain's CDR3 is CASRGQGNQPQHF. The CDR3 coding sequence is TGTGCCAGCAGAGGACAGGGGAATCAGCCCCAGCATTTT.

The chain joins TRBV5-1 to TRBJ2-1; TRBD1 agrees at 10 bases. The CDR3 sequence is 14 residues long. CDR1 and CDR2 from the germline V gene are SGHRS and YFSETQ. J lost 15 bases, V lost 0 bases, and 9 bases had no gene match. This CDR3 reads CASSLGQGATNLFF. CDR3 DNA: TGCGCCAGCAGCTTGGGACAGGGGGCGACGAATCTGTTCTTC.

This chain connects TRBV5-6 to TRBJ2-1; D might be TRBD1 (5 bases). Looked up from germline, CDR1 is SGHDT and CDR2 is YYEEEE. Trimming stripped 4 bases from V and 3 bases from J, with 11 bases between. CDR3 length: 14 residues. This chain's CDR3 is CASSPGQSYNEQFF. CDR3 nucleotide sequence: TGTGCCAGCAGCCCTGGACAAAGCTACAATGAGCAGTTCTTC. Full variable domain (outside the CDR3, taken from reference TRBV5-6 and TRBJ2-1): DAGVTQSPTHLIKTRGQQVTLRCSPKSGHDTVSWYQQALGQGPQFIFQYYEEEERQRGNFPDRFSGHQFPNYSSELNVNALLLGDSALYLCASSPGQSYNEQFFGPGTRLTVL.

The rearrangement joins TRBV3-1 (or the pseudogene TRBV3-2) to TRBJ1-5; 8 bases fit TRBD1. The CDR3 sequence is 16 residues long. Germline V gives CDR1 LGHDT, CDR2 YNNKEL (reference sequence). V was pared by 1 base and J by 7 bases, with 9 bases of the junction left unmatched. The CDR3 coding sequence is TGTGCCAGCAGCCAAGGGGATCCAGGGGGCTTGCAGCCCCAGCATTTT. Its protein is CASSQGDPGGLQPQHF.

The rearrangement joins TRBV19 to TRBJ1-3; D is undetermined. With 3 bases removed from V and 0 bases from J, the gap between germline ends came to 12 bases. The CDR3 is made up of 16 amino acids. Germline-derived CDR1 and CDR2 are LNHDA and SQIVND (reference sequence). The chain's CDR3 is CASSMVSGSSGNTIYF. The DNA for the CDR3 is TGTGCCAGTAGTATGGTGTCGGGGAGCTCTGGAAACACCATATATTTT.

The chain recombines TRBV5-6 with TRBJ1-1; D ambiguous. V was trimmed by 0 bases and J by 1 base, leaving 7 bases between them. Germline CDR1 SGHDT, CDR2 YYEEEE. The CDR3 is 14 amino acids. The CDR3 protein is CASSLEEQNTEAFF. DNA for the CDR3: TGTGCCAGCAGCTTGGAGGAGCAGAACACTGAAGCTTTCTTT.

The chain carries TRBV25-1 and TRBJ1-2, with 9 bases matching TRBD1. Trimming removed 4 bases from V and 6 bases from J; junction bases left unmatched: 6. The germline V gene has CDR1 MGHDK and CDR2 SYGVNS. The CDR3 contains 14 residues. The CDR3 sequence is CASSGHGQGNGYTF. As DNA, the CDR3 is TGTGCCAGCAGTGGCCACGGACAGGGGAATGGCTACACCTTC.